This T cell receptor (beta chain) was identified during a study of technical replicates of blood from a few donors. Sequencing was performed with immunoSEQ multiplex PCR; in TCRdb, only in-frame clones are kept and a portion is missing. Of tens of thousands of clones in the sample, just under 95% were seen once. CDR3 length equals 15 residues. The ends lost 0 bases at V and 5 bases at J; junction bases unmatched: 5. Germline V gene data show CDR1 as SGDLS and CDR2 as YYNGEE. The TCR comes from a human donor in good health. V usage is TRBV9 and J usage is TRBJ2-7; 10 bases are shared with TRBD2. Sequenced input: T cells isolated from PBMCs. CDR3 sequence: CASSVGGSGRHEQYF. The CDR3 DNA reads TGTGCCAGCAGCGTAGGAGGTAGCGGGAGGCACGAGCAGTACTTC. Filled out from reference TRBV9 and TRBJ2-7, the complete variable domain reads DSGVTQTPKHLITATGQRVTLRCSPRSGDLSVYWYQQSLDQGLQFLIQYYNGEERAKGNILERFSAQQFPDLHSELNLSSLELGDSALYFCASSVGGSGRHEQYFGPGTRLTVT.